These T cell receptor beta chains were read from a single sample in a study of blood T cell repertoires in COVID-19. Using immunoSEQ multiplex PCR, the repertoire was profiled, and TCRdb retains in-frame clones only, with some absent. The top ten clones hold approximately 3.4% of a sample with about 490,000 clones, 70% to 90% of them seen once. The material sequenced was peripheral blood. The receptors were gathered from a human donor in a cohort sampled during active COVID-19. Both conserved end residues are part of each CDR3. A D gene is named only where the DNA matches it firmly. For some rows the clone size is stated as once, few or many, or as a class when expanded; others skip it.

cdr3_nt cdr3_aa j_call clone_size d_call v_call
TGCGCCAGCAGCCCGTCGGGGGACTGGTCCAATGAGCAGTTCTTC CASSPSGDWSNEQFF TRBJ2-1 . . TRBV5-1
TGTGCCAGTAGTGGAGCGGGCTTAGGGACCCAGTACTTC CASSGAGLGTQYF TRBJ2-5 once . TRBV19
TGTGCCATCAGTGAGTGGGGGCGCGGGTCAGACGATCAGCCCCAGCATTTT CAISEWGRGSDDQPQHF TRBJ1-5 . . TRBV10-3
TGTGCCAGCAGCACAGAGGCTAGCGGGAGAGGAGAGACCCAGTACTTC CASSTEASGRGETQYF TRBJ2-5 . TRBD2 TRBV9
TGTGCCAGCAGTTTCGGAGGGACCACTAATGAAAAACTGTTTTTT CASSFGGTTNEKLFF TRBJ1-4 . . TRBV28
TGCAGCACCACTACCTTGCGAGGATCAGTTGAAGCTTTCTTT CSTTTLRGSVEAFF TRBJ1-1 . . TRBV29-1
TGTGCCAGCAGTTACTCGATCGGGAATCAGCCCCAGCATTTT CASSYSIGNQPQHF TRBJ1-5 . . TRBV6-5
TGTGCCACCAGCAGAGCAAACTCCTTACGGACAGATACGCAGTATTTT CATSRANSLRTDTQYF TRBJ2-3 . . TRBV15
TGTGCCAGCAGCTTACGGGCTAGCGGGAGTGTATACAATGAGCAGTTCTTC CASSLRASGSVYNEQFF TRBJ2-1 . TRBD2 TRBV11-3
TGTGCCAGCAGTGTAGCGGGGGGCACAGATACGCAGTATTTT CASSVAGGTDTQYF TRBJ2-3 . TRBD2 TRBV5-6
TGTGCCAGCAGCCAGCCTGGGGCGCCGCACACTGAAGCTTTCTTT CASSQPGAPHTEAFF TRBJ1-1 . . TRBV3-1/TRBV3-2
TGCGCCAGCAGGCGAATCGACATGGGACTGGGGAACACTGAAGCTTTCTTT CASRRIDMGLGNTEAFF TRBJ1-1 few . TRBV4-1
TGTGCCAGTAGTATCCCCAGCGAGAACACCGGGGAGCTGTTTTTT CASSIPSENTGELFF TRBJ2-2 few . TRBV19
TGTGCCAGCAGTTCTAGCGGGACGGTCTACAATGAGCAGTTCTTC CASSSSGTVYNEQFF TRBJ2-1 . TRBD2 TRBV6-5
TGTGCCAGCAGGACAGGGAATAGCAATCAGCCCCAGCATTTT CASRTGNSNQPQHF TRBJ1-5 . TRBD1 TRBV27
TGCGCCAGCAGTGTTGGCGGCGAGCAGTACTTC CASSVGGEQYF TRBJ2-7 . . TRBV10-1
TGTGCCAGCAGCCCCAGACAGGGCTTCGCCACTGAAGCTTTCTTT CASSPRQGFATEAFF TRBJ1-1 . TRBD1 TRBV27
TGTGCCAGCAGCTTAGCGGGAGGCCGCACAGATACGCAGTATTTT CASSLAGGRTDTQYF TRBJ2-3 . . TRBV7-2
TGTGCCAGCTCACAATCTGCGGGAGGGAGATTAGAGACCCAGTACTTC CASSQSAGGRLETQYF TRBJ2-5 few TRBD2 TRBV18
TGTGCCAGCTACGCGGGGAGATTTTACGAGCAGTACTTC CASYAGRFYEQYF TRBJ2-7 . . TRBV2
TGTGCCGGCGGGGAGACCCAGTACTTC CAGGETQYF TRBJ2-5 . . TRBV6-7
TGCGCCAGCAGCTTTACGACAGGCTCTTTTGGGGACACCGGGGAGCTGTTTTTT CASSFTTGSFGDTGELFF TRBJ2-2 . . TRBV5-1
TGTGCCAGCAGCTTAGCGCGCGGTGGCTACACCTTC CASSLARGGYTF TRBJ1-2 . . TRBV7-2
TGCAGCGCCGGTGACAATCAGCCCCAGCATTTT CSAGDNQPQHF TRBJ1-5 . . TRBV29-1
TGCGCCAGCAGCTTGGGAGGACTAGCGGGAGTGTCCAAAGATACGCAGTATTTT CASSLGGLAGVSKDTQYF TRBJ2-3 . TRBD2 TRBV5-1
TGTGCCACCAGGGGGAGCGGGAGCAATGAGCAGTTCTTC CATRGSGSNEQFF TRBJ2-1 . TRBD2 TRBV15
TGTGCCAGCTCCCGTAAAGGTGCAGGGTCACCCGATTACGAGCAGTACTTC CASSRKGAGSPDYEQYF TRBJ2-7 once . TRBV18
TGTGCCAGCAGCGTAGCGCCCGGGGAGCAGTTCTTC CASSVAPGEQFF TRBJ2-1 . . TRBV9
TGTGCCAGCAGAATGGCAGGCGGGAGGGAAACCTACGAGCAGTACTTC CASRMAGGRETYEQYF TRBJ2-7 few TRBD2 TRBV3-1/TRBV3-2
TGTGCCAGTAGTATGAGCAGGGGGTATCAGCCCCAGCATTTT CASSMSRGYQPQHF TRBJ1-5 once TRBD1 TRBV19
TGTGCCAGTAGCATGGACAGGGCAACTAATGAAAAACTGTTTTTT CASSMDRATNEKLFF TRBJ1-4 few TRBD1 TRBV19
TGTGCCAGCAGCTGGGACAGGTTGAACACTGAAGCTTTCTTT CASSWDRLNTEAFF TRBJ1-1 few TRBD1 TRBV7-8
TGCAGCGTTGTCCTTGGAGAGAACACTGAAGCTTTCTTT CSVVLGENTEAFF TRBJ1-1 . . TRBV29-1
TGCGCCAGCCCTAACCACGGGAGGAACGGGGAGCTGTTTTTT CASPNHGRNGELFF TRBJ2-2 . TRBD2 TRBV10-1
TGTGCCAGCAGCCAAGCCGGGGGACCCCTGAATTCACCCCTCCACTTT CASSQAGGPLNSPLHF TRBJ1-6 . . TRBV4-2
TGCGCCAGCAGCGCTGGGACAGTAGGGGAGACCCAGTACTTC CASSAGTVGETQYF TRBJ2-5 . TRBD1 TRBV5-1
TGCAGTGCTAGTTTAACTAGCGGGAGAGGGACTGAGCAGTTCTTC CSASLTSGRGTEQFF TRBJ2-1 once TRBD2 TRBV20-1